The T cell receptor beta chain described here comes from a study of vaccination and CD4 T cells after COVID-19. On the study more broadly: Overlapping SARS-CoV-2, HCoV-NL63, HCoV-OC43 and HCoV-229E spike peptides were used to stimulate cells.

A remark on this clonotype: The antigen is not known.

Broader study findings: Convalescent patients' clones that were vaccine-specific were spike mono-reactive in 304 of 307 cases.

Described treatment: roughly 10-day PBMC culture with coronavirus spike peptide pools or control peptides (ViraFEST assay). Negative selection purified CD4+ T cells after 10 days of culture. Sequencing of DNA taken from cultured CD4+ T cells relied on the Oncomine TCR Beta short-read assay. TCRdb re-analysed the PCR reads in MiXCR, keeping a single row per CDR3 protein. The sample holds approximately 22,000 distinct CDR3 sequences, roughly 50% seen once. Material for sequencing was CD4+ T cells from blood, cultured in vitro. The TCR originated in a human donor who had recovered from COVID-19.

The CDR3 reads CASSMTGITYNSPLHF. The CDR3 DNA is TGTGCCAGTAGTATGACAGGGATCACCTATAATTCACCCCTCCACTTT. The V gene is TRBV19, the J gene TRBJ1-6, with 7 bases that match TRBD1. Germline trimming cut 3 bases from V and 2 bases from J; bases unmatched to any gene: 4. Germline CDR1 is LNHDA and CDR2 is SQIVND (reference sequence). The CDR3 loop spans 16 amino acids.